A single sample gave rise to the 14 T cell receptor beta chains below, sequenced in a study of shared clonotypes between healthy human individuals. The assay was immunoSEQ multiplex PCR, and TCRdb's table has in-frame clones only and misses some. This sample has roughly 2.2 million clones, with approximately 93% found just once. Material: naive CD4+ T cells from PBMCs. As to subset: CD45RA+ positively selected. These receptor sequences come from a man aged 18 to 29 in good health. Some clones in this sample may be carry-over from other donors' samples.

This chain connects TRBV19 to TRBJ1-4; the D gene is possibly TRBD1 (5 bases). Deletions cut 9 bases from V and 0 bases from J, with 17 bases between. There are 16 residues in the CDR3. From germline, CDR1 is LNHDA and CDR2 SQIVND (reference sequence). The CDR3 loop is CASNPIGRATNEKLFF. In DNA, the CDR3 is TGTGCCAGCAACCCTATTGGCAGGGCAACTAATGAAAAACTGTTTTTT.

In this sample, this clone turned up once. The gene calls are TRBV5-1 and TRBJ1-3; the D is unclear. V was pared by 0 bases and J by 1 base, with 11 bases between. The germline V gene has CDR1 SGHRS and CDR2 YFSETQ. This CDR3 is built from 16 residues. Here the CDR3 reads CASSLESVGSGNTIYF. CDR3 nucleotides: TGCGCCAGCAGCTTGGAATCTGTCGGTTCTGGAAACACCATATATTTT. The full variable domain, rest sourced from reference TRBV5-1 and TRBJ1-3, is KAGVTQTPRYLIKTRGQQVTLSCSPISGHRSVSWYQQTPGQGLQFLFEYFSETQRNKGNFPGRFSGRQFSNSRSEMNVSTLELGDSALYLCASSLESVGSGNTIYFGEGSWLTVV.

The V and J genes are TRBV4-1 and TRBJ2-1, with 10 bases aligning to TRBD2. In germline, CDR1 is MGHRA, CDR2 YSYEKL. The V and J ends lost 4 bases and 5 bases, in that order; junction bases with no gene match: 8. The CDR3 runs to 16 residues. CDR3 sequence reads: CASSPLAGDGNNEQFF. CDR3 DNA: TGCGCCAGCAGCCCTCTAGCGGGAGACGGTAACAATGAGCAGTTCTTC.

To note about this clone: The sample carries other DNA sequences with the same CDR3. J is TRBJ1-2 and V is TRBV6-1; 8 bases fit TRBD1. Germline CDR1 MNHNS, CDR2 SASEGT. V dropped 2 bases and J dropped 5; count of bases not matched to a gene: 1. The CDR3 spans 13 residues. As DNA, the CDR3 is TGTGCCAGCAGTGAACGACAGGGGTATGGCTACACCTTC. As protein: CASSERQGYGYTF.

The chain combines TRBV9 with TRBJ1-5, with D perhaps TRBD1 (5 bases). The V gene's germline CDR1 is SGDLS and CDR2 YYNGEE. The CDR3 is made up of 15 amino acids. Trimming cost V 7 bases and J 2 bases, with 16 bases left between them. The CDR3 region has the DNA TGTGCCAGCCCCTGGGCAGGGTTGGGCAATCAGCCCCAGCATTTT. Its protein is CASPWAGLGNQPQHF.

This chain uses TRBV28 with TRBJ1-3; D is uncertain. Between the trimmed V and J ends, which lost 7 bases and 2 bases, there was a span of 12 bases. The CDR3 consists of 14 residues. Germline V lookup: CDR1 MDHEN, CDR2 SYDVKM. The CDR3 DNA reads as TGTGCCAGCACCGAAACAGCCCCTGGAAACACCATATATTTT. It is translated as CASTETAPGNTIYF.

This chain joins TRBV29-1 and TRBJ1-1, with 8 bases matching TRBD1. The CDR3 totals 13 residues. Germline CDR1 and CDR2: SQVTM and ANQGSEA. Trimming took 4 bases from V and 5 from J; bases not matched to a gene: 6. Here the CDR3 DNA reads TGCAGCGTTGGTAGGACAGGGACGACTGAAGCTTTCTTT. As protein: CSVGRTGTTEAFF.

This clone was counted once. The chain recombines TRBV6-5 with TRBJ1-1; 8 nucleotides align to TRBD1. J was trimmed by 1 base and V by 6 bases; bases with no gene match: 4. Germline V lookup: CDR1 MNHEY, CDR2 SVGAGI. The CDR3 is 14 amino acids. CDR3 nucleotides: TGTGCCAGCAGCAGGGGGCTGGCGAACACTGAAGCTTTCTTT. As protein: CASSRGLANTEAFF.

The chain recombines TRBV15 with TRBJ1-5, with D hard to call. The length of the CDR3 is 14 residues. Germline lookup yields CDR1 LNHNV and CDR2 YYDKDF (reference sequence). V was trimmed by 1 base and J by 2 bases, leaving 6 bases between them. CDR3: CATSRVAGNQPQHF. The CDR3 nucleotides read TGTGCCACCAGCAGAGTTGCGGGCAATCAGCCCCAGCATTTT.

The genes are TRBV10-3 and TRBJ2-5, with 10 bases aligning to TRBD1. V was pared by 6 bases and J by 5 bases, with 12 bases of the junction left unmatched. CDR3 size: 16 residues. Germline-derived CDR1 and CDR2 are ENHRY and SYGVKD. CDR3 coding DNA: TGTGCCATCAGGAAGGGTGGGGACAGGGGATGGGAGACCCAGTACTTC. This codes for CAIRKGGDRGWETQYF.

V usage is TRBV6-5 and J usage is TRBJ2-5, with TRBD1 matching 8 bases. Germline loops: CDR1 MNHEY, CDR2 SVGAGI. This CDR3 contains 15 residues. The V segment lost 6 bases and the J segment 3 bases; nucleotides outside the gene matches: 9. CDR3 protein: CASSYRGVVEETQYF. CDR3 nucleotide sequence: TGTGCCAGCAGCTACAGGGGGGTGGTGGAAGAGACCCAGTACTTC.

The V and J genes are TRBV4-3 and TRBJ2-6, with D perhaps matching TRBD2 (7 bases). Trimming removed 3 bases at V and 4 bases at J, with 16 bases between. From germline, CDR1 is LGHNA and CDR2 YSLEER. The CDR3 covers 17 residues. CDR3 coding DNA: TGCGCCAGCAGCCAGAGAGGGAGGGACATGGGGGCCAACGTCCTGACTTTC. Residues: CASSQRGRDMGANVLTF.

In DNA, the CDR3 is TGTGCCAGCAGTGGAACCGGGACGCATTACACAGATACGCAGTATTTT. Residues: CASSGTGTHYTDTQYF. The V call is TRBV6-1, the J call TRBJ2-3, with D perhaps given as TRBD1 or TRBD2 (5 bases each). Trimming took 4 bases from V and 2 from J, leaving 16 bases between them. The CDR3 has 16 amino acids. From germline, CDR1 is MNHNS and CDR2 SASEGT.

CDR3 sequence (DNA): TGTGCCAGCAGCTTGGCGACCGGAGGTGAGCAGTTCTTC. Encoded protein: CASSLATGGEQFF. The rearrangement joins TRBV5-8 to TRBJ2-1; D possibly corresponds to TRBD2 (5 bases). Per the germline V gene, CDR1 is SGHTS and CDR2 is YDEGEE. Between the trimmed V and J ends, which lost 0 bases and 9 bases, there was a span of 10 bases. This CDR3 has 13 amino acids.